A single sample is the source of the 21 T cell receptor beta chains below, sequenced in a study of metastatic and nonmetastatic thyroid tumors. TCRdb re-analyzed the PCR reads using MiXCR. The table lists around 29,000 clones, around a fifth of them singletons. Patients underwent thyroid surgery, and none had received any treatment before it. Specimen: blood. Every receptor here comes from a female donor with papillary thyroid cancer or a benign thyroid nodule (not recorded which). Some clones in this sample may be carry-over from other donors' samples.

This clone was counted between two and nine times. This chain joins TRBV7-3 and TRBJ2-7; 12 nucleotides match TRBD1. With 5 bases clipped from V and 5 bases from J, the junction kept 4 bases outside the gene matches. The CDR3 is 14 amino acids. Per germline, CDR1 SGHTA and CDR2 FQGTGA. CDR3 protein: CASSRGQGAHEQYF. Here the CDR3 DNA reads TGTGCCAGCAGCCGGGGACAGGGGGCCCACGAGCAGTACTTC.

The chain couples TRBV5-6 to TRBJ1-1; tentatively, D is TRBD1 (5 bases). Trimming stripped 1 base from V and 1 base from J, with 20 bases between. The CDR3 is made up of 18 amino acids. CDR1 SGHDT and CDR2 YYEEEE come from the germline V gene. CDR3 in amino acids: CASSLFGGLLKKNTEAFF. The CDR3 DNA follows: TGTGCCAGCAGCTTGTTTGGGGGACTCCTTAAAAAGAACACTGAAGCTTTCTTT. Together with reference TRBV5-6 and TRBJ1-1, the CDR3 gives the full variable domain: DAGVTQSPTHLIKTRGQQVTLRCSPKSGHDTVSWYQQALGQGPQFIFQYYEEEERQRGNFPDRFSGHQFPNYSSELNVNALLLGDSALYLCASSLFGGLLKKNTEAFFGQGTRLTVV.

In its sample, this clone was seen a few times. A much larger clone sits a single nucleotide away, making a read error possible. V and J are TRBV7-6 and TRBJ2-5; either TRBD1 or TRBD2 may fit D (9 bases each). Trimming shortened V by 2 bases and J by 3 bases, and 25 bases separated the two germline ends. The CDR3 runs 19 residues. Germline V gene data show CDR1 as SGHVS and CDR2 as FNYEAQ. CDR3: CASSLRCGTGRLAEETQYF. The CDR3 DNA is TGTGCCAGCAGCTTAAGGTGTGGGACAGGGCGACTAGCGGAAGAGACCCAGTACTTC. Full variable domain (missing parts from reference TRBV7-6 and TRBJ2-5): GAGVSQSPRYKVTKRGQDVALRCDPISGHVSLYWYRQALGQGPEFLTYFNYEAQQDKSGLPNDRFSAERPEGSISTLTIQRTEQRDSAMYRCASSLRCGTGRLAEETQYFGPGTRLLVL.

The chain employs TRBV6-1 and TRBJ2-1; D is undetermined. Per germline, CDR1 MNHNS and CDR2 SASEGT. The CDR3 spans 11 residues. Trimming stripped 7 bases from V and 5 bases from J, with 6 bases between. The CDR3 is CASIADNEQFF. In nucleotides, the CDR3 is TGTGCCAGCATAGCAGACAATGAGCAGTTCTTC.

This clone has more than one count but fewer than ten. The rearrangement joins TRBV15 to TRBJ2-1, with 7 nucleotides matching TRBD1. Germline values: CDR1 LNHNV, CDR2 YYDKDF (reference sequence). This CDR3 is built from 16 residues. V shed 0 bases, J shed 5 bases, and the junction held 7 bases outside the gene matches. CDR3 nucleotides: TGTGCCACCAGCAGAGAACAAGGGGGCCCAAACAATGAGCAGTTCTTC. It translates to CATSREQGGPNNEQFF.

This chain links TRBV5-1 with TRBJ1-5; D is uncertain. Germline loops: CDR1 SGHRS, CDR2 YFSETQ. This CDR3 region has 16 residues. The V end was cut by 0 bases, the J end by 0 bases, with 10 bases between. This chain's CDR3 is CASSLVGPNSNQPQHF. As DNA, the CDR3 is TGCGCCAGCAGCTTGGTCGGTCCAAATAGCAATCAGCCCCAGCATTTT.

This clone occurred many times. The CDR3 nucleotides are TGTGCCAGCAGCTGGACAGGGGTGAGAGATACGCAGTATTTT. Its translation is CASSWTGVRDTQYF. V and J are TRBV11-1 and TRBJ2-3; 9 bases agree with TRBD1. CDR1 and CDR2 (germline): SGHAT, FQDESV (reference sequence). Trimming cost V 4 bases and J 5 bases; bases outside gene matches: 4. The CDR3 runs to 14 residues.

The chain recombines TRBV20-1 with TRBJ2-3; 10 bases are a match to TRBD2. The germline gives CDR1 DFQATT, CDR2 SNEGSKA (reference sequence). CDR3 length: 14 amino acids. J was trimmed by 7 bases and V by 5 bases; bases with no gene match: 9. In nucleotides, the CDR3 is TGCAGTGCTGGCCTAGCGGGAGAGAGGTATACGCAGTATTTT. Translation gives CSAGLAGERYTQYF.

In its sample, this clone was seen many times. The DNA of the CDR3 is TGTGCCAGCAGCCCTACAGGGACAGGATTGGACGGGTCACCCCTCCACTTT. It encodes CASSPTGTGLDGSPLHF. The gene calls are TRBV6-1 and TRBJ1-6; 8 nucleotides agree with TRBD1. This CDR3 spans 17 amino acids. Germline assignment: CDR1 MNHNS and CDR2 SASEGT. The junction had 17 bases not matched to a gene; V was cut back by 6 bases and J by 10 bases.

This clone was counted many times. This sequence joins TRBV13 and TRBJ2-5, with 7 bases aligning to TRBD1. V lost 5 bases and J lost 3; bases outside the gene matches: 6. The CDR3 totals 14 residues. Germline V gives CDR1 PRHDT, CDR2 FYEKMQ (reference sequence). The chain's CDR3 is CASSLTGTEETQYF. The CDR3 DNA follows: TGTGCCAGCAGCCTAACCGGGACAGAAGAGACCCAGTACTTC.

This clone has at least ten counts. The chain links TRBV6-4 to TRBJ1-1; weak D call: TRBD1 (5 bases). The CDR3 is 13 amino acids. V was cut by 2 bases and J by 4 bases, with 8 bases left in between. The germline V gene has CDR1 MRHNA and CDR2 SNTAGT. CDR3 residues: CASSDGGRTEAFF. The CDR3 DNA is TGTGCCAGCAGTGACGGGGGTCGCACTGAAGCTTTCTTT.

CDR3 coding DNA: TGTGCCAGTAGTATACCAGGGGCCTACGAGCAGTACTTC. It specifies CASSIPGAYEQYF. The gene calls are TRBV19 and TRBJ2-7; tentative D call: TRBD1 (6 bases). The CDR3 covers 13 residues. V was shortened by 2 bases and J by 2 bases, with 7 bases between the two germline ends. Looked up from germline, CDR1 is LNHDA and CDR2 is SQIVND (reference sequence).

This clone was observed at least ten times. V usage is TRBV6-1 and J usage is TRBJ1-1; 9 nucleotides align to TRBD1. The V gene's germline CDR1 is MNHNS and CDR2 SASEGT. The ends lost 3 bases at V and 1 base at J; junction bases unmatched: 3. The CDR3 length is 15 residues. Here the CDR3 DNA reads TGTGCCAGCAGTGAGTTGGACAGGGGGAACACTGAAGCTTTCTTT. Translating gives CASSELDRGNTEAFF.

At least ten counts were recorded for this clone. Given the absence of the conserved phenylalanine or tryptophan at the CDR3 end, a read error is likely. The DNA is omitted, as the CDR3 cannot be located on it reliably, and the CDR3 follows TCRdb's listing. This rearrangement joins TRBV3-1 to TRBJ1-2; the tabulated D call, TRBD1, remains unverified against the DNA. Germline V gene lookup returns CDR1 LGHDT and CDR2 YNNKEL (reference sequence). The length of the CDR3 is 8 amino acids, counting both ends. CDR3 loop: CASTQDRG.

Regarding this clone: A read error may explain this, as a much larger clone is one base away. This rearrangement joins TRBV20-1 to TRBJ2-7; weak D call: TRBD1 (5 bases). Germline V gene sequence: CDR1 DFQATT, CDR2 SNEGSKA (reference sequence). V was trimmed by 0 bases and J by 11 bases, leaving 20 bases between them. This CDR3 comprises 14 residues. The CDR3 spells CSARDFGALSGKYF. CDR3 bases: TGCAGTGCTAGAGATTTTGGAGCCTTGTCAGGGAAGTACTTC.

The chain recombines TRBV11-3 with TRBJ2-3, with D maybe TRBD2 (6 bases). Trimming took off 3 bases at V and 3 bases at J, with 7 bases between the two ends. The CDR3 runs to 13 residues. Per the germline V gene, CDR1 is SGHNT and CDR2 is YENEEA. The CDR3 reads CASSLGGTDTQYF. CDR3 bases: TGTGCCAGCAGCTTGGGGGGTACAGATACGCAGTATTTT.

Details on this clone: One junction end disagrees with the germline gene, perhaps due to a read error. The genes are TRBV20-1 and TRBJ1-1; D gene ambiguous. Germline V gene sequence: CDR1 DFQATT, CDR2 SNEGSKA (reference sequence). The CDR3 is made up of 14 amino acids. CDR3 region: CRASKWRTNTEAFF. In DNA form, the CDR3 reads TGCAGGGCTAGCAAGTGGCGAACCAACACTGAAGCTTTCTTT.

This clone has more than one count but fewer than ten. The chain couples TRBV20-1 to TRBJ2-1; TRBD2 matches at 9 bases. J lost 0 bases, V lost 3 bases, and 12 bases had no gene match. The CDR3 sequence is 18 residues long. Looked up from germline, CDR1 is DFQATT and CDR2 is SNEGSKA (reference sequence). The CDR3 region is CSASWRGGFTSSYNEQFF. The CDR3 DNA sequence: TGCAGTGCTAGTTGGCGGGGGGGCTTCACGAGCTCCTACAATGAGCAGTTCTTC.

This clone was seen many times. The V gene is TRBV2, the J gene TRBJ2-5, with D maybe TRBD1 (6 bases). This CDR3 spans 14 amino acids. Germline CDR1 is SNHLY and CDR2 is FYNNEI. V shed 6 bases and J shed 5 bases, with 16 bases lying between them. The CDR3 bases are TGTGCCAGCAGCGCCCAGGGGCGCGAGGAGACCCAGTACTTC. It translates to CASSAQGREETQYF.

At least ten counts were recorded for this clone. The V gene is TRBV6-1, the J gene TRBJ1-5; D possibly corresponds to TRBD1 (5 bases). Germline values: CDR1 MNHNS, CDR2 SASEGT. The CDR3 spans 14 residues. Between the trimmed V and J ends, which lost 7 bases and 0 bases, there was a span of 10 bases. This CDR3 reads CASIRGDSNQPQHF. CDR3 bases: TGTGCCAGCATCAGAGGGGATAGCAATCAGCCCCAGCATTTT.

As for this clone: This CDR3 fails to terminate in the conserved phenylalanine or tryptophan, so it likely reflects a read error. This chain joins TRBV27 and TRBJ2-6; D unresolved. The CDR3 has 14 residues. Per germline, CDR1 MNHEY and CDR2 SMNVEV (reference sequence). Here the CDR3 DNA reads TGCGCCAACCGCCAGTCCTCTGTGGCCAACGTCCTGACTTGC. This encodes CANRQSSVANVLTC.